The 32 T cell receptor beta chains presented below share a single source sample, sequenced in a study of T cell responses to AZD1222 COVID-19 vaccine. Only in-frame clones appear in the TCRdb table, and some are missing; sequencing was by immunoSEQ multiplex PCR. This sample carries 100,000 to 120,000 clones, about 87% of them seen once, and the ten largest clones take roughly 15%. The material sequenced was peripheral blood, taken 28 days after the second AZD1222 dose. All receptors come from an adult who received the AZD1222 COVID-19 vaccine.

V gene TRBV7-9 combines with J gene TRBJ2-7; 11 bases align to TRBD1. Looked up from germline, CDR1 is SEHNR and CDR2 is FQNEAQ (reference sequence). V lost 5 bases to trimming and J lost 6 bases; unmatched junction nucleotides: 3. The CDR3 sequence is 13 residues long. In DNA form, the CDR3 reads TGTGCCAGCAGCCCCGGGACAGGGGGCGAGCAGTACTTC. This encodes CASSPGTGGEQYF. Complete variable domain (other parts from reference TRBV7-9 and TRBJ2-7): DTGVSQNPRHKITKRGQNVTFRCDPISEHNRLYWYRQTLGQGPEFLTYFQNEAQLEKSRLLSDRFSAERPKGSFSTLEIQRTEQGDSAMYLCASSPGTGGEQYFGPGTRLTVT.

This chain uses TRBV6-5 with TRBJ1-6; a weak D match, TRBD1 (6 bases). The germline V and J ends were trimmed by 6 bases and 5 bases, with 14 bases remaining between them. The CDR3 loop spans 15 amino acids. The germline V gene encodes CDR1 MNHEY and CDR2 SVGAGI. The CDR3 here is CASRPPTGNNSPLHF. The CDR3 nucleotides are TGTGCCAGCAGACCCCCAACAGGGAATAATTCACCCCTCCACTTT.

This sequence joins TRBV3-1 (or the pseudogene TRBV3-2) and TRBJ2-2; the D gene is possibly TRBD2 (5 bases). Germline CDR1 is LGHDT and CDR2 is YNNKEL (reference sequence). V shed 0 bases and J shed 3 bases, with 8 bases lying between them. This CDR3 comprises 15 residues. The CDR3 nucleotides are TGTGCCAGCAGCCAAGATCAGAGGGACACCGGGGAGCTGTTTTTT. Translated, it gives CASSQDQRDTGELFF.

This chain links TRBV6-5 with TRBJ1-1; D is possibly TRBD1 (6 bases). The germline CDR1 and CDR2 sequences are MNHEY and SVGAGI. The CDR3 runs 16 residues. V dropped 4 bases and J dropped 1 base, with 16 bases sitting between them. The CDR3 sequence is CASSLGATSGNTEAFF. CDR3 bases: TGTGCCAGCAGTTTGGGGGCCACCAGCGGGAACACTGAAGCTTTCTTT.

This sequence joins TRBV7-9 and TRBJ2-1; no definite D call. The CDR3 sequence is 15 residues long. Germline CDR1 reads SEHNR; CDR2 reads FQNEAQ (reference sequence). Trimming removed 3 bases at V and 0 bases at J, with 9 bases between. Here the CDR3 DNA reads TGTGCCAGCAGCTTGCGTTCAGACTCCTACAATGAGCAGTTCTTC. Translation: CASSLRSDSYNEQFF.

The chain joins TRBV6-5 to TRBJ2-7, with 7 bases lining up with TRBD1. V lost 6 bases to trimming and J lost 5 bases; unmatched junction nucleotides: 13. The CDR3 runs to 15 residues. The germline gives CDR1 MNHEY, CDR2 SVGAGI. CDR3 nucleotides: TGTGCCAGCAGCTACCTACAGGGGCGTCTCAACGAGCAGTACTTC. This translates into CASSYLQGRLNEQYF.

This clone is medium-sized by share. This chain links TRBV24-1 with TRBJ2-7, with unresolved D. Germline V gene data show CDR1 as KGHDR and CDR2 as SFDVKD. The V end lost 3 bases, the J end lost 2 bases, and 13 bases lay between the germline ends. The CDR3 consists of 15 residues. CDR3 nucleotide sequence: TGTGCCACCAGTGATCCTCGAGGCAGAACCTACGAGCAGTACTTC. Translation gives CATSDPRGRTYEQYF.

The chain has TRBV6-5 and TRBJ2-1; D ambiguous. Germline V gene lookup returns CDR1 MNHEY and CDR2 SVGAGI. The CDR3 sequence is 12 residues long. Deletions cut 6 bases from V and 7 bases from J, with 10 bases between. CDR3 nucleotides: TGTGCCAGCAGATCCAGTCTTAATGAGCAGTTCTTC. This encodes CASRSSLNEQFF.

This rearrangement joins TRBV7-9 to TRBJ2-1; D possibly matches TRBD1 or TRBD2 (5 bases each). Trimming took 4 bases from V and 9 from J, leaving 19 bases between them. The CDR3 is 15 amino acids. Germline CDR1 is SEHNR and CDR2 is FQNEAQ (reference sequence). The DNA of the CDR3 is TGTGCCAGCAGCTCAGGTGGGGGAGAGGGCGTTGAGCAGTTCTTC. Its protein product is CASSSGGGEGVEQFF.

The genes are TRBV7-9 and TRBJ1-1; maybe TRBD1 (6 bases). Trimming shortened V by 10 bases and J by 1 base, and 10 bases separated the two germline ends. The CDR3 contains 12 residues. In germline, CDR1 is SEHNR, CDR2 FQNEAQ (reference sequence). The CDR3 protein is CATRGQNTEAFF. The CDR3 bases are TGTGCCACCCGGGGACAGAACACTGAAGCTTTCTTT.

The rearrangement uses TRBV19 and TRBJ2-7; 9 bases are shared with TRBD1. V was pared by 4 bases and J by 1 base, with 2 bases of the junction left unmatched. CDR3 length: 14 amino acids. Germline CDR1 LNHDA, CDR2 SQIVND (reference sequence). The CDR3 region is CASSRTGVSYEQYF. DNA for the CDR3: TGTGCCAGTAGTAGGACAGGGGTTTCCTACGAGCAGTACTTC.

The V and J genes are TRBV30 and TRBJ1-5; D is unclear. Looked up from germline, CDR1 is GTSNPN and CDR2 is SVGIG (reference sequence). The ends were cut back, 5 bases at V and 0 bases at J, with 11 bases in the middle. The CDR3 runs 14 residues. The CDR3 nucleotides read TGTGCCTGGGGGCCTGGTTATAGCAATCAGCCCCAGCATTTT. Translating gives CAWGPGYSNQPQHF.

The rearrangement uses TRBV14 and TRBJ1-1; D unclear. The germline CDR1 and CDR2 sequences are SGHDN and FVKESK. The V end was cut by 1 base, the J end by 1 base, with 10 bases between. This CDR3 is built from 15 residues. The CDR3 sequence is CASSQVPGPNTEAFF. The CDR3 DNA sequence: TGTGCCAGCAGCCAAGTCCCGGGTCCGAACACTGAAGCTTTCTTT. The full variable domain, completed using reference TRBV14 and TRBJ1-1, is EAGVTQFPSHSVIEKGQTVTLRCDPISGHDNLYWYRRVMGKEIKFLLHFVKESKQDESGMPNNRFLAERTGGTYSTLKVQPAELEDSGVYFCASSQVPGPNTEAFFGQGTRLTVV.

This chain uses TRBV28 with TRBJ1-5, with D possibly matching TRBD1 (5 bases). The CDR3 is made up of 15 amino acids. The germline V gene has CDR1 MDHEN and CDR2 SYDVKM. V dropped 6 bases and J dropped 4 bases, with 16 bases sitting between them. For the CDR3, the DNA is TGTGCCAGCAGATCGGTTGGGGCTAATAATCAGCCCCAGCATTTT. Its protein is CASRSVGANNQPQHF.

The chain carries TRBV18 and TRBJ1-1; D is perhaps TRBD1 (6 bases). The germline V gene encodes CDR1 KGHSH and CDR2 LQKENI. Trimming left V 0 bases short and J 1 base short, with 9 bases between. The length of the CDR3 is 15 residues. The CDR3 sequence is CASSPPARGNTEAFF. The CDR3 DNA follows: TGTGCCAGCTCACCACCCGCCAGGGGGAACACTGAAGCTTTCTTT. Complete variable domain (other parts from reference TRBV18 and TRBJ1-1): NAGVMQNPRHLVRRRGQEARLRCSPMKGHSHVYWYRQLPEEGLKFMVYLQKENIIDESGMPKERFSAEFPKEGPSILRIQQVVRGDSAAYFCASSPPARGNTEAFFGQGTRLTVV.

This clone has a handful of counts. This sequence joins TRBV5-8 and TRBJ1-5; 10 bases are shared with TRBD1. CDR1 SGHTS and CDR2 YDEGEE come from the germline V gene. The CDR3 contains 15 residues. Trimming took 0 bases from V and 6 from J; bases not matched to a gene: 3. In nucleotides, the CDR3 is TGTGCCAGCAGCTTGGAGACAGGGGGCACTCAGCCCCAGCATTTT. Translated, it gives CASSLETGGTQPQHF.

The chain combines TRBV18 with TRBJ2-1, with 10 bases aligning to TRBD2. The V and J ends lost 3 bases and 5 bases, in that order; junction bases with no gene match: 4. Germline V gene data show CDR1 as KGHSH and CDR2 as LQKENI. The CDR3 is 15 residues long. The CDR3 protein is CASSPLAGANNEQFF. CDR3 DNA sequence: TGTGCCAGCTCACCCCTAGCGGGAGCTAACAATGAGCAGTTCTTC. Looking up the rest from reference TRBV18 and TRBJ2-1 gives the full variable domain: NAGVMQNPRHLVRRRGQEARLRCSPMKGHSHVYWYRQLPEEGLKFMVYLQKENIIDESGMPKERFSAEFPKEGPSILRIQQVVRGDSAAYFCASSPLAGANNEQFFGPGTRLTVL.

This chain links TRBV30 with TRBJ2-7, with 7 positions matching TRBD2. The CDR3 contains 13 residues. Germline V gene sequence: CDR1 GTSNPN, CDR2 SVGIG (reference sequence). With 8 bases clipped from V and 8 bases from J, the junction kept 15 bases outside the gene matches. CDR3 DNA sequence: TGTGCCGGGGCGGGGGACCGACCTATTCAGCAGTACTTC. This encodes CAGAGDRPIQQYF.

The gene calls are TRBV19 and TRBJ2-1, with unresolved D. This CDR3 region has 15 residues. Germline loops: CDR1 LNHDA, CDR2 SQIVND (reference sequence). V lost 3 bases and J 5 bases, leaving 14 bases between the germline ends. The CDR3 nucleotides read TGTGCCAGTAGTATTTCGGTAGGCACACACAATGAGCAGTTCTTC. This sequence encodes CASSISVGTHNEQFF.

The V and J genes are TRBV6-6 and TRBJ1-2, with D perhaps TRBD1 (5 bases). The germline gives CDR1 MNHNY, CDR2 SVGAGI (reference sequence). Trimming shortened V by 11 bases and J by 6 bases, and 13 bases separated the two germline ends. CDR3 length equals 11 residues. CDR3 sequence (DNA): TGTGCCGCCAGGGAGATTCATGGCTACACCTTC. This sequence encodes CAAREIHGYTF.

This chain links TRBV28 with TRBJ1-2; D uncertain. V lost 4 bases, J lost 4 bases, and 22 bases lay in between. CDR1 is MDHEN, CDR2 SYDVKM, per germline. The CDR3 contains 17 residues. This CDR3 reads CASSSGQRYLAGYGYTF. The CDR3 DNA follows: TGTGCCAGCAGTTCCGGTCAGCGCTACCTGGCTGGCTATGGCTACACCTTC.

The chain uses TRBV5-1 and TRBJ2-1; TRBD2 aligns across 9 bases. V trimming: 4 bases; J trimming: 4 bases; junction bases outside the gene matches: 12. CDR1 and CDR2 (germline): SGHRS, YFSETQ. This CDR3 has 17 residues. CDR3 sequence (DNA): TGCGCCAGCAGCCTTCGCGGGGGGCTAGCGGGGTACAATGAGCAGTTCTTC. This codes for CASSLRGGLAGYNEQFF.

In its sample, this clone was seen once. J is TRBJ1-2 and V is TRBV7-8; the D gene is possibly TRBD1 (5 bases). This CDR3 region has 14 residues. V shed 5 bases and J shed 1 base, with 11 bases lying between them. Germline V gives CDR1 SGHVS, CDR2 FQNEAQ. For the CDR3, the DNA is TGTGCCAGCAGCCCGGGACGGTATAACTATGGCTACACCTTC. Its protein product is CASSPGRYNYGYTF. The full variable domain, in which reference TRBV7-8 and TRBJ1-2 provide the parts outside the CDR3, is GAGVSQSPRYKVAKRGQDVALRCDPISGHVSLFWYQQALGQGPEFLTYFQNEAQLDKSGLPSDRFFAERPEGSVSTLKIQRTQQEDSAVYLCASSPGRYNYGYTFGSGTRLTVV.

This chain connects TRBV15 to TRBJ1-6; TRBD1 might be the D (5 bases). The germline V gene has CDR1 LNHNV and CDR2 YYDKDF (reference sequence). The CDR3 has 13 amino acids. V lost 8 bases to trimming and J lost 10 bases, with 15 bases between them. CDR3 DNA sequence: TGTGCCACCGGGAGGAGGGACGAGTCACCCCTCCACTTT. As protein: CATGRRDESPLHF.

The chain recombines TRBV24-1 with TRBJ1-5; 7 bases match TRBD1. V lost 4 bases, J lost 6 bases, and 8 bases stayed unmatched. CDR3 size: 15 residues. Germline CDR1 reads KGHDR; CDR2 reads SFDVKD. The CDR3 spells CATSDLDREGQPQHF. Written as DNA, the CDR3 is TGTGCCACCAGTGACCTTGACAGGGAGGGTCAGCCCCAGCATTTT.

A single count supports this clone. The CDR3 loop is CASSDRSGNEKLFF. For the CDR3, the DNA is TGTGCCAGCAGTGATCGTAGCGGGAATGAAAAACTGTTTTTT. The chain uses TRBV6-1 and TRBJ1-4; D remains unclear. V lost 3 bases to trimming and J lost 5 bases, with 10 bases between them. This CDR3 is 14 amino acids long. The germline V gene has CDR1 MNHNS and CDR2 SASEGT.

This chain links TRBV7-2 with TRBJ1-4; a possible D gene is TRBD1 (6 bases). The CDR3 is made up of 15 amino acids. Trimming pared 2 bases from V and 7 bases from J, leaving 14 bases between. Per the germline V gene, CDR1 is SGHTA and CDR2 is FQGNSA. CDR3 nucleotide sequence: TGTGCCAGCAGCTTAAGTCAGGGGATGGGTGAAAAACTGTTTTTT. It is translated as CASSLSQGMGEKLFF.

The CDR3 bases are TGTGCCAGTAGTACTCCCGGACAGGGAGAGGACTATGGCTACACCTTC. This translates into CASSTPGQGEDYGYTF. The J gene is TRBJ1-2, the V gene TRBV19, with 8 bases that match TRBD1. There are 16 residues in the CDR3. Germline loops: CDR1 LNHDA, CDR2 SQIVND (reference sequence). With V trimmed by 4 bases and J by 3 bases, 10 bases remained unmatched.

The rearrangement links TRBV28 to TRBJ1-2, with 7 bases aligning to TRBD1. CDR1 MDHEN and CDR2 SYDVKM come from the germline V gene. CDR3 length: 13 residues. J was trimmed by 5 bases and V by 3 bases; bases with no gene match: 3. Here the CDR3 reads CASSFRGRYGYTF. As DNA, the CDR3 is TGTGCCAGCAGTTTCAGGGGGAGGTATGGCTACACCTTC.

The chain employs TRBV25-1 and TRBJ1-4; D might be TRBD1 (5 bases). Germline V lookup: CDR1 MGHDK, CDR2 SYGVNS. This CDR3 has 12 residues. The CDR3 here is CASRGGYEKLFF. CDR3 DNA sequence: TGTGCTTCTCGGGGGGGTTATGAAAAACTGTTTTTT.

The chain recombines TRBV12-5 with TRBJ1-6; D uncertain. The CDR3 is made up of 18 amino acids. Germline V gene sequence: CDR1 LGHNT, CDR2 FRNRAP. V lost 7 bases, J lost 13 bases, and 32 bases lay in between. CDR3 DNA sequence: TGTGCTAGTGCCCCTAGAGCCCAAAGACTATCTATAATTCACCCCCTCCACTTT. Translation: CASAPRAQRLSIIHPLHF.

CDR3: CASSSRTGAKNIQYF. The CDR3 bases are TGTGCCAGCAGCTCCCGGACAGGAGCCAAAAACATTCAGTACTTC. The rearrangement joins TRBV9 to TRBJ2-4; TRBD1 agrees at 7 bases. The length of the CDR3 is 15 residues. The V segment lost 4 bases and the J segment 0 bases; nucleotides outside the gene matches: 4. The germline CDR1 and CDR2 sequences are SGDLS and YYNGEE. Variable domain in full (rest from reference TRBV9 and TRBJ2-4): DSGVTQTPKHLITATGQRVTLRCSPRSGDLSVYWYQQSLDQGLQFLIQYYNGEERAKGNILERFSAQQFPDLHSELNLSSLELGDSALYFCASSSRTGAKNIQYFGAGTRLSVL.